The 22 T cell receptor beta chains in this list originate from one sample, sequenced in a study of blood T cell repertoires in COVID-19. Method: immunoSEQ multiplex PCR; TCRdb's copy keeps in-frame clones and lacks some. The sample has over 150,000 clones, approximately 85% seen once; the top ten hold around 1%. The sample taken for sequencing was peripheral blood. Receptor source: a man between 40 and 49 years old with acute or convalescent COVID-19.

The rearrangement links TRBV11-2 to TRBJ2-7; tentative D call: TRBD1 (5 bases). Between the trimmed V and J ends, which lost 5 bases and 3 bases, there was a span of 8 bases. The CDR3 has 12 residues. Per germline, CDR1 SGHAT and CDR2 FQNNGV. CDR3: CASSHDSYEQYF. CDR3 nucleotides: TGTGCCAGCAGCCACGACAGCTACGAGCAGTACTTC.

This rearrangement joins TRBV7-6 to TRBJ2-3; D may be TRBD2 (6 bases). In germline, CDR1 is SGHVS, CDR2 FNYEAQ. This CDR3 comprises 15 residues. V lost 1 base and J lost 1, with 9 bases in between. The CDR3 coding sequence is TGTGCCAGCAGCTTAGGAGCTAGCGGCACAGATACGCAGTATTTT. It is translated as CASSLGASGTDTQYF.

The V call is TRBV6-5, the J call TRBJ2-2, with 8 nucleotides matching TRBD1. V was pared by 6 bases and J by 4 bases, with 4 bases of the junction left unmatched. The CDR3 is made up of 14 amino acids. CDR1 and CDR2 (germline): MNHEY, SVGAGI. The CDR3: CASSRGRSTGELFF. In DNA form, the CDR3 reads TGTGCCAGCAGCAGGGGGCGTAGCACCGGGGAGCTGTTTTTT.

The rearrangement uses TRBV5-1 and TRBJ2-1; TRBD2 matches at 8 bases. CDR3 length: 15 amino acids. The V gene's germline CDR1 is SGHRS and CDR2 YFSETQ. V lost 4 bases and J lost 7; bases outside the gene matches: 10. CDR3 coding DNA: TGCGCCAGCAGCCCTCAGTGGACTAGCAAAAATGAGCAGTTCTTC. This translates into CASSPQWTSKNEQFF.

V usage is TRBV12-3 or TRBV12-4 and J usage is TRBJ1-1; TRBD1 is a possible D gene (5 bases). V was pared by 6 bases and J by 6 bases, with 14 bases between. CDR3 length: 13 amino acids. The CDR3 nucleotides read TGTGCCAGCAGCCCCCTGGGGGGGGCTGAAGCTTTCTTT. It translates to CASSPLGGAEAFF.

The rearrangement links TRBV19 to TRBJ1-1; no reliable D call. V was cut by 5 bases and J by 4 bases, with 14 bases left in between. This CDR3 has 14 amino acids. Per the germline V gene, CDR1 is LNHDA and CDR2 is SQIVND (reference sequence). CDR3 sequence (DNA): TGTGCCAGTAGTCGTCCCGGGAGTATCACTGAAGCTTTCTTT. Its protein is CASSRPGSITEAFF.

Written as DNA, the CDR3 is TGCGCCAGCAGCCTTGGGTCGGGACAGACCAATCAGCCCCAGCATTTT. It translates to CASSLGSGQTNQPQHF. The chain is built from TRBV5-1 and TRBJ1-5; 7 bases are a match to TRBD1. The CDR3 has 16 amino acids. Trimming at V came to 4 bases and at J to 3 bases, leaving 10 bases not matched to a gene. Looked up from germline, CDR1 is SGHRS and CDR2 is YFSETQ.

CDR3 nucleotides: TGTGCCAGCAGCTTAGGACAGGGGGTTTCCTATGGCTACACCTTC. Its protein is CASSLGQGVSYGYTF. V is TRBV7-9 and J is TRBJ1-2; 9 bases map to TRBD1. V shed 1 base and J 4 bases; nucleotides not matched to a gene: 4. The CDR3 spans 15 residues. Germline loops: CDR1 SEHNR, CDR2 FQNEAQ (reference sequence).

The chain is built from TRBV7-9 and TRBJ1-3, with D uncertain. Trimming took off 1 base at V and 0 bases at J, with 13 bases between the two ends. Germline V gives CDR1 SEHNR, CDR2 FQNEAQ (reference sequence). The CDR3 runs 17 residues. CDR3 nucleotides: TGTGCCAGCAGCTTAGGGTGGGCACAGAACTCTGGAAACACCATATATTTT. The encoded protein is CASSLGWAQNSGNTIYF.

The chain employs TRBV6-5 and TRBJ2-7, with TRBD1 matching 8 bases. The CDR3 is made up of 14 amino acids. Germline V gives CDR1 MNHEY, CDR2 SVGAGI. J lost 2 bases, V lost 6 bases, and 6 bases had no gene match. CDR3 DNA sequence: TGTGCCAGCAGAGACGACAGGGGCACCTACGAGCAGTACTTC. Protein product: CASRDDRGTYEQYF.

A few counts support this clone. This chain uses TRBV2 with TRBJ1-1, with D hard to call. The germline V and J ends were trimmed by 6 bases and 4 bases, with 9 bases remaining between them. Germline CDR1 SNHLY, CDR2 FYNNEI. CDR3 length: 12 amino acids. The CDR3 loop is CASRREGTEAFF. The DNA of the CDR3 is TGTGCCAGCAGGAGGGAGGGCACTGAAGCTTTCTTT.

CDR3 coding DNA: TGTGCCAGCAGCGACAGGATTCGGGGAGCTTTCTTT. Its translation is CASSDRIRGAFF. The V call is TRBV6-5, the J call TRBJ1-1; a weak D match, TRBD1 (6 bases). The CDR3 runs 12 residues. Trimming took 6 bases from V and 10 from J, leaving 15 bases between them. Germline values: CDR1 MNHEY, CDR2 SVGAGI.

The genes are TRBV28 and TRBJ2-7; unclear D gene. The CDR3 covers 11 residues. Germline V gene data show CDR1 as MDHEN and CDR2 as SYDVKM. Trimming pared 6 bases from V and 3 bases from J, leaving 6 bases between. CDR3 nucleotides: TGTGCCAGCAGGTCAGGCTACGAGCAGTACTTC. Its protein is CASRSGYEQYF.

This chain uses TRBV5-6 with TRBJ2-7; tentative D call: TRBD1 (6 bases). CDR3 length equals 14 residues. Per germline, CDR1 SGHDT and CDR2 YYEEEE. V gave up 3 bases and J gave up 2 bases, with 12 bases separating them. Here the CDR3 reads CASSWWTVTYEQYF. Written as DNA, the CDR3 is TGTGCCAGCAGCTGGTGGACAGTCACCTACGAGCAGTACTTC.

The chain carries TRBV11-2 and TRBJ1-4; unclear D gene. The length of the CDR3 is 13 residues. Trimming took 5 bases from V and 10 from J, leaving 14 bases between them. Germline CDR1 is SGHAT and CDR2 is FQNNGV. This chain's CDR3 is CASSPEGIAKLFF. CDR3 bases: TGTGCCAGCAGCCCGGAGGGTATCGCAAAACTGTTTTTT.

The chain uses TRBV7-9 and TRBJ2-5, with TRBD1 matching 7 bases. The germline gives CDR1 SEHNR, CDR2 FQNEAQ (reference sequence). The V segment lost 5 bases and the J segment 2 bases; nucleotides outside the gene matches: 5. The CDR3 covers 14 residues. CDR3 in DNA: TGTGCCAGCAGCCGGGGACAGAGGCAAGAGACCCAGTACTTC. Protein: CASSRGQRQETQYF.

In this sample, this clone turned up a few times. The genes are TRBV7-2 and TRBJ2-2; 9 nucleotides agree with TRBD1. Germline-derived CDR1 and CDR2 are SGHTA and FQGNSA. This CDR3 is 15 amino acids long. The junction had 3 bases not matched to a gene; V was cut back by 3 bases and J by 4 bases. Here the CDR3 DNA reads TGTGCCAGCAGCTTTACAGGGGGCGTCACCGGGGAGCTGTTTTTT. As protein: CASSFTGGVTGELFF.

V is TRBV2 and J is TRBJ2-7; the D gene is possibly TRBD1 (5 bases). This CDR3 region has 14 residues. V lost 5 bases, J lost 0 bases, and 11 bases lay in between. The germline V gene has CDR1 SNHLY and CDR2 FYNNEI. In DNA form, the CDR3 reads TGTGCCAGCAGTACTCAGGGCAGCTCCTACGAGCAGTACTTC. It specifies CASSTQGSSYEQYF.

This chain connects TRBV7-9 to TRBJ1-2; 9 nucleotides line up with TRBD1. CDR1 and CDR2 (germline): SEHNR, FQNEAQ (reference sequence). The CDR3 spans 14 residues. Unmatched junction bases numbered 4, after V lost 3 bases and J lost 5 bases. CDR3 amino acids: CASSFSGTGYGYTF. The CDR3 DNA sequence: TGTGCCAGCAGCTTTTCCGGGACAGGGTATGGCTACACCTTC. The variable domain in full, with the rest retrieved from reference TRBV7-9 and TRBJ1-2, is DTGVSQNPRHKITKRGQNVTFRCDPISEHNRLYWYRQTLGQGPEFLTYFQNEAQLEKSRLLSDRFSAERPKGSFSTLEIQRTEQGDSAMYLCASSFSGTGYGYTFGSGTRLTVV.

This CDR3 is CASSLGSESSYEQYF. CDR3 coding DNA: TGTGCCAGCAGCTTAGGATCCGAGAGCTCCTACGAGCAGTACTTC. This chain connects TRBV11-1 to TRBJ2-7; D not resolved. The V end was cut by 1 base, the J end by 0 bases, with 10 bases between. CDR1 and CDR2 from the germline V gene are SGHAT and FQDESV (reference sequence). CDR3 length: 15 residues. Supplemented by reference TRBV11-1 and TRBJ2-7, the full variable domain reads EAEVAQSPRYKITEKSQAVAFWCDPISGHATLYWYRQILGQGPELLVQFQDESVVDDSQLPKDRFSAERLKGVDSTLKIQPAELGDSAMYLCASSLGSESSYEQYFGPGTRLTVT.

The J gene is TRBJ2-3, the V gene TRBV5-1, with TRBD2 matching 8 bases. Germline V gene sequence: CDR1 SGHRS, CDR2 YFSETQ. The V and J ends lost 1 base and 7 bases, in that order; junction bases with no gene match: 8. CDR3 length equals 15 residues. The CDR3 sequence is CASSLTAGGRNTQYF. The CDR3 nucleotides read TGCGCCAGCAGCTTGACTGCGGGGGGTAGGAATACGCAGTATTTT.

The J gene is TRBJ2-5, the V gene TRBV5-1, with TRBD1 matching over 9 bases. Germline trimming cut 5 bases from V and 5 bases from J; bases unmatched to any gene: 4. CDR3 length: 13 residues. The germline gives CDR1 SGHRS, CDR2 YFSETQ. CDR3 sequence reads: CASSGTGWETQYF. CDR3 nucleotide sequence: TGCGCCAGCAGTGGGACAGGGTGGGAGACCCAGTACTTC. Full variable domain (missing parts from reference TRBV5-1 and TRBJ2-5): KAGVTQTPRYLIKTRGQQVTLSCSPISGHRSVSWYQQTPGQGLQFLFEYFSETQRNKGNFPGRFSGRQFSNSRSEMNVSTLELGDSALYLCASSGTGWETQYFGPGTRLLVL.